This TCR beta chain was retrieved from a study of early T cells in non-severe SARS-CoV-2 infection. Study-level background: The chains were unpaired, and the sequenced material was bulk RNA from unsorted whole blood.

With 1 base removed from V and 7 bases from J, the gap between germline ends came to 4 bases. The CDR3 is made up of 12 amino acids. CDR1 is SGHVS and CDR2 is FQNEAQ in the germline V gene. This clonotype counts as medium-sized. Individual cDNA molecules were tagged with unique molecular identifiers. One entry per CDR3 protein results from TCRdb running MiXCR on the 5' RACE reads. The table includes approximately 56,000 distinct CDR3 sequences, roughly 15% detected once. The material was whole blood, obtained at baseline. The V gene is TRBV7-8, the J gene TRBJ2-2; D gene unclear. The receptor was derived from an adult who was a healthcare worker with PCR-confirmed SARS-CoV-2 infection or an uninfected control (not recorded which). The DNA of the CDR3 is TGTGCCAGCAGCTTAGAAGGCGGGGAGCTGTTTTTT. Translated: CASSLEGGELFF.